This T cell receptor beta chain was found in a study of patients and donors after allogeneic stem cell transplantation. This clonotype was seen a handful of times. Per the germline V gene, CDR1 is SQVTM and CDR2 is ANQGSEA. Trimming cost V 8 bases and J 6 bases, with 16 bases left between them. The CDR3 totals 13 residues. TCRdb re-analysed the RT-PCR reads in MiXCR, keeping a single row per CDR3 protein. The table includes roughly 880,000 distinct CDR3 sequences, about 20% detected once. The gene calls are TRBV29-1 and TRBJ2-2; weak D call: TRBD2 (5 bases). This clonotype was obtained from a human donor who was either an allogeneic HSCT recipient or a stem cell or donor lymphocyte infusion donor (not recorded which). It is not recorded whose cells these are; they may come from a transplant donor. The sequenced sample consisted of blood, either unsorted or a sorted T cell fraction (not recorded which). The DNA for the CDR3 is TGCAGCACACGGGGTAGAGCCCCCGGGGAGCTGTTTTTT. Amino acid sequence: CSTRGRAPGELFF.